A selection of T cell receptor beta chains follows, all from one sample in a study of T cells in Graves' hyperthyroidism and ophthalmopathy. TCRdb processed the multiplex PCR reads anew with MiXCR; each CDR3 protein has one entry. The sample carries 450,000 to 700,000 distinct CDR3 sequences, more than 45% recorded once. What was sequenced was peripheral blood or thyroid tissue (not recorded which). These receptors were obtained from an adult woman with Graves' disease, either hyperthyroidism or ophthalmopathy (not recorded which). The CDR3 runs from the conserved cysteine through the conserved F or W. The order of the fields is J gene, D gene, V gene, clone size, CDR3 protein, CDR3 DNA. The D gene is left open where the match is weak. Where a row states a size, it is once, few, many or the class of an expanded clone; other rows omit it.

>TRBJ2-7|-|TRBV28|-
CASIWAGAQQSAREQYF
TGTGCCAGCATCTGGGCGGGGGCGCAGCAGAGTGCCCGCGAGCAGTACTTC
>TRBJ1-1|-|TRBV3-1|-
CASSQRQANTEAFF
TGTGCCAGCAGCCAGAGACAGGCGAACACTGAAGCTTTCTTT
>TRBJ2-7|TRBD1|TRBV20-1|many
CSAEPRDSSYEQYF
TGCAGTGCTGAACCCCGGGACAGCTCCTACGAGCAGTACTTC
>TRBJ2-7|-|TRBV20-1|-
CSASLELASYEQYF
TGCAGTGCTAGCTTAGAACTCGCCTCCTACGAGCAGTACTTC
>TRBJ1-1|-|TRBV5-8|many
CASSRRDGNTEAFF
TGTGCCAGCAGCAGGCGGGACGGGAACACTGAAGCTTTCTTT
>TRBJ2-7|-|TRBV10-3|-
CAITGSLTREQYF
TGTGCCATCACCGGGAGCCTTACCCGGGAGCAGTACTTC
>TRBJ1-1|-|TRBV4-1|few
CASSQGPQGVMNTEAFF
TGCGCCAGCAGCCAAGGGCCGCAGGGAGTGATGAACACTGAAGCTTTCTTT
>TRBJ1-1|TRBD1|TRBV7-9|-
CASSYDRGIEAFF
TGTGCCAGCAGCTACGACAGGGGGATTGAAGCTTTCTTT
>TRBJ2-7|TRBD2|TRBV5-1|many
CASSPESGSYEQYF
TGCGCCAGCAGCCCTGAAAGCGGGAGTTACGAGCAGTACTTC
>TRBJ1-6|-|TRBV18|many
CASSPEGRNSPLHF
TGTGCCAGCTCACCGGAAGGGCGTAATTCACCCCTCCACTTT
>TRBJ2-6|TRBD1|TRBV5-1|once
CASSRGTGIYGANVLTF
TGCGCCAGCAGCCGTGGGACAGGGATCTATGGGGCCAACGTCCTGACTTTC
>TRBJ2-7|-|TRBV2|-
CASSEGLVSYEQYF
TGTGCCAGCAGTGAGGGGTTGGTATCCTACGAGCAGTACTTC
>TRBJ2-5|-|TRBV29-1|-
CSFRTLQETQYF
TGCAGCTTCAGGACACTCCAAGAGACCCAGTACTTC
>TRBJ1-2|-|TRBV12-3/TRBV12-4|many
CASSLRDGYYGYTF
TGTGCCAGCAGTCTCCGAGACGGCTACTATGGCTACACCTTC
>TRBJ2-3|TRBD1|TRBV7-3|few
CASSPGTGGDTQYF
TGTGCCAGCAGCCCAGGGACAGGGGGAGATACGCAGTATTTT
>TRBJ2-2|-|TRBV7-9|many
CASSPSGGRSVTGELFF
TGTGCCAGCAGCCCTTCGGGCGGCAGGAGCGTCACCGGGGAGCTGTTTTTT
>TRBJ2-7|TRBD2|TRBV6-2/TRBV6-3|few
CASSRGTSGRGYEQYF
TGTGCCAGCAGCCGAGGGACTAGCGGGAGGGGCTACGAGCAGTACTTC
>TRBJ1-6|-|TRBV27|-
CASSSQETYNSPLHF
TGTGCCAGCAGTTCCCAGGAGACATATAATTCACCCCTCCACTTT
>TRBJ1-3|-|TRBV6-5|many
CASSYSDAAGLGGTIYF
TGTGCCAGCAGTTACTCTGATGCGGCAGGCCTGGGAGGCACCATATATTTT
>TRBJ1-5|-|TRBV5-1|many
CASSSELDQPQHF
TGCGCCAGCAGTTCCGAATTAGATCAGCCCCAGCATTTT
>TRBJ2-5|-|TRBV20-1|once
CSKTGGSRETQYF
TGCAGCAAAACTGGCGGATCCCGGGAGACCCAGTACTTC
>TRBJ2-3|-|TRBV2|-
CASTGGVAGDTQYF
TGTGCCAGCACTGGAGGGGTAGCAGGAGATACGCAGTATTTT
>TRBJ2-7|TRBD1|TRBV20-1|many
CSASRRTGAYEQYF
TGCAGTGCCAGTAGGCGGACAGGGGCCTACGAGCAGTACTTC
>TRBJ2-7|-|TRBV7-2|-
CASSGSYIQISYEQYF
TGCGCCAGCAGTGGAAGCTACATACAAATCTCCTACGAGCAGTACTTC
>TRBJ1-2|-|TRBV15|few
CATSNLTGSYGYTF
TGTGCCACCAGTAACCTCACAGGGTCTTATGGCTACACCTTC
>TRBJ1-3|-|TRBV12-3/TRBV12-4|many
CASSLALGLISGNTIYF
TGTGCCAGCAGTTTAGCGCTGGGACTGATCTCTGGAAACACCATATATTTT
>TRBJ2-7|-|TRBV2|few
CASSFGPLGGDEQYF
TGTGCCAGCAGTTTTGGTCCGCTTGGAGGGGACGAGCAGTACTTC
>TRBJ1-1|TRBD1|TRBV6-4|-
CASSDSTGSTEAFF
TGTGCCAGCAGTGACTCGACAGGGAGCACTGAAGCTTTCTTT
>TRBJ2-2|-|TRBV10-3|-
CAISDGAPNTGELFF
TGTGCCATCAGTGACGGGGCTCCGAACACCGGGGAGCTGTTTTTT
>TRBJ2-7|TRBD1|TRBV29-1|many
CSVMDRGRRYEQYF
TGCAGCGTGATGGACAGGGGGCGACGCTACGAGCAGTACTTC
>TRBJ1-2|-|TRBV20-1|-
CSAVPGDDYGYTF
TGCAGTGCCGTTCCGGGGGATGACTATGGCTACACCTTC
>TRBJ2-7|-|TRBV15|many
CATSRYTGVQYF
TGTGCCACCAGCAGATATACCGGGGTCCAGTACTTC
>TRBJ2-7|-|TRBV19|-
CASSQTGTYEQYF
TGTGCCAGTAGTCAGACTGGGACCTACGAGCAGTACTTC
>TRBJ1-1|-|TRBV2|few
CASSEEYNTEAFF
TGTGCCAGCAGTGAAGAATATAACACTGAAGCTTTCTTT
>TRBJ2-7|TRBD1|TRBV7-9|-
CASSLATGVGEQYF
TGTGCCAGCAGCCTTGCGACAGGGGTAGGCGAGCAGTACTTC
>TRBJ1-4|TRBD1|TRBV7-9|many
CASSFSGTGAEKLFF
TGTGCCAGCAGCTTCTCCGGGACAGGGGCCGAAAAACTGTTTTTT
>TRBJ1-2|TRBD1|TRBV29-1|once
CSTIATGTSDGYTF
TGCAGCACCATAGCGACAGGGACGAGCGATGGCTACACCTTC
>TRBJ2-7|-|TRBV9|few
CVSSVGGDTTYEQYF
TGTGTCAGCAGCGTAGGTGGGGACACAACATACGAGCAGTACTTC
>TRBJ2-1|TRBD2|TRBV7-9|few
CASSPTSGRFKNEQFF
TGTGCCAGCAGTCCGACTAGCGGGAGATTCAAGAATGAGCAGTTCTTC
>TRBJ2-7|-|TRBV6-5|many
CASSYRPGPAIHEQYF
TGTGCCAGCAGTTACCGCCCGGGACCCGCGATCCACGAGCAGTACTTC
>TRBJ1-1|-|TRBV4-1|many
CASSQGRPMNTEAFF
TGCGCCAGCAGCCAAGGGCGCCCGATGAACACTGAAGCTTTCTTT
>TRBJ1-4|-|TRBV7-6|-
CASSERTSNEKLFF
TGCGCCAGCAGCGAAAGGACAAGTAATGAAAAACTGTTTTTT
>TRBJ2-3|-|TRBV7-9|many
CASSLGLAVFSTDTQYF
TGTGCCAGCAGCTTAGGGTTAGCGGTTTTTAGCACAGATACGCAGTATTTT
>TRBJ1-5|-|TRBV15|few
CATSRPRGGSNQPQHF
TGTGCCACCAGCAGACCACGGGGCGGTAGCAATCAGCCCCAGCATTTT
>TRBJ2-1|-|TRBV7-2|many
CASSPQGYRASEQFF
TGTGCCAGCAGCCCCCAGGGGTACAGGGCAAGTGAGCAGTTCTTC
>TRBJ2-5|TRBD1|TRBV28|once
CASSSRVTGQETQYF
TGTGCCAGCAGTTCTAGAGTGACAGGGCAAGAGACCCAGTACTTC
>TRBJ2-7|-|TRBV7-9|many
CASRGTAGAHEQYF
TGTGCCAGCAGGGGGACAGCGGGAGCTCACGAGCAGTACTTC
>TRBJ1-1|-|TRBV7-6|-
CASSHTSGPINTEAFF
TGTGCCAGCAGCCATACTAGCGGGCCAATTAACACTGAAGCTTTCTTT
>TRBJ2-6|TRBD1|TRBV20-1|-
CSARVQGSGANVLTF
TGCAGTGCTAGAGTACAGGGGTCTGGGGCCAACGTCCTGACTTTC
>TRBJ1-1|-|TRBV11-2|many
CASSLTGPGGLEAFF
TGTGCCAGCAGCTTAACTGGACCCGGAGGCCTTGAAGCTTTCTTT
>TRBJ2-2|-|TRBV7-8|many
CASSSGPGTGELFF
TGTGCCAGCAGCTCAGGACCTGGGACCGGGGAGCTGTTTTTT
>TRBJ1-2|-|TRBV10-3|-
CAIRGWQGSYGYTF
TGTGCCATCAGAGGCTGGCAGGGTTCCTATGGCTACACCTTC
>TRBJ1-5|-|TRBV7-8|-
CASSTPGDSNQPQHF
TGTGCCAGCAGCACACCGGGGGATAGCAATCAGCCCCAGCATTTT
>TRBJ1-6|-|TRBV7-9|once
CASSQRSFNSPLHF
TGTGCCAGCAGCCAGAGGAGTTTTAATTCACCCCTCCACTTT
>TRBJ1-1|TRBD1|TRBV7-6|-
CASSFADRANEAFF
TGTGCCAGCAGCTTCGCGGACAGGGCAAATGAAGCTTTCTTT
>TRBJ1-1|-|TRBV7-9|many
CASSKGSEAFF
TGTGCCAGCAGCAAGGGTAGTGAAGCTTTCTTT
>TRBJ1-5|-|TRBV12-3/TRBV12-4|many
CASSLGRSNQPQHF
TGTGCCAGCAGTTTAGGCCGGAGCAATCAGCCCCAGCATTTT
>TRBJ2-2|-|TRBV4-2|few
CASSQDVGNTGELFF
TGTGCCAGCAGCCAAGATGTAGGTAACACCGGGGAGCTGTTTTTT
>TRBJ2-5|TRBD2|TRBV20-1|-
CSARGLAVQETQYF
TGCAGTGCTAGGGGACTAGCGGTCCAAGAGACCCAGTACTTC